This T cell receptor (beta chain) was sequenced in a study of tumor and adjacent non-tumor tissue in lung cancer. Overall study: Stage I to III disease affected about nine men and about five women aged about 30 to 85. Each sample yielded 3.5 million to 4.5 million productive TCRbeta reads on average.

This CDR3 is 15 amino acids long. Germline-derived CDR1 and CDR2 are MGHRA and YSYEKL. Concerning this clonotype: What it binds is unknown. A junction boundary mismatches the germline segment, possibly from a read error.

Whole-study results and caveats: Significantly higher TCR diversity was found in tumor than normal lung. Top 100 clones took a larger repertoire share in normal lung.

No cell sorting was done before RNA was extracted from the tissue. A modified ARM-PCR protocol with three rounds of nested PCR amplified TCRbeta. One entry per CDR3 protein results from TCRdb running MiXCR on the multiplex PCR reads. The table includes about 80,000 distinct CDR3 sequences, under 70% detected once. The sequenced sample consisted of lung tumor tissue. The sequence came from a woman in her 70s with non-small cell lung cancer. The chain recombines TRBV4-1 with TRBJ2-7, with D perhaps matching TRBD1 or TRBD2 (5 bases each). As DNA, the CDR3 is TGCGTCAGCGGCCAAAACCGGGACGGATCCTACGAGCAGTACTTC. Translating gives CVSGQNRDGSYEQYF.